One and the same sample provided the 2 T cell receptor beta chains below, sequenced in a study of T-cell memory formation after mild COVID-19. TCRdb called the 5' RACE reads again in MiXCR, with one record for every CDR3 protein. The table lists 260,000 or so distinct CDR3 sequences, about a sixth of them singletons. Sequencing input: PBMCs or a T cell subset sorted from them (not recorded which). These receptors came from a man in his late teens or twenties who had mild COVID-19 (a few samples of this study predate the infection). Cell type and time point are not known.

The chain recombines TRBV20-1 with TRBJ2-2; 10 bases agree with TRBD1. V was pared by 6 bases and J by 6 bases, with 4 bases of the junction left unmatched. This CDR3 spans 13 amino acids. Germline loops: CDR1 DFQATT, CDR2 SNEGSKA (reference sequence). DNA for the CDR3: TGCAGTGCGCAGACAGGGGGCTCCGGGGAGCTGTTTTTT. Amino acid sequence: CSAQTGGSGELFF.

This clonotype was seen only a few times. This chain joins TRBV28 and TRBJ1-2; 7 bases map to TRBD1. The CDR3 spans 14 residues. V was pared by 5 bases and J by 3 bases, with 6 bases of the junction left unmatched. Germline CDR1 MDHEN, CDR2 SYDVKM. Here the CDR3 reads CASSTTGLDYGYTF. As DNA, the CDR3 is TGTGCCAGCAGTACGACAGGGTTGGACTATGGCTACACCTTC.